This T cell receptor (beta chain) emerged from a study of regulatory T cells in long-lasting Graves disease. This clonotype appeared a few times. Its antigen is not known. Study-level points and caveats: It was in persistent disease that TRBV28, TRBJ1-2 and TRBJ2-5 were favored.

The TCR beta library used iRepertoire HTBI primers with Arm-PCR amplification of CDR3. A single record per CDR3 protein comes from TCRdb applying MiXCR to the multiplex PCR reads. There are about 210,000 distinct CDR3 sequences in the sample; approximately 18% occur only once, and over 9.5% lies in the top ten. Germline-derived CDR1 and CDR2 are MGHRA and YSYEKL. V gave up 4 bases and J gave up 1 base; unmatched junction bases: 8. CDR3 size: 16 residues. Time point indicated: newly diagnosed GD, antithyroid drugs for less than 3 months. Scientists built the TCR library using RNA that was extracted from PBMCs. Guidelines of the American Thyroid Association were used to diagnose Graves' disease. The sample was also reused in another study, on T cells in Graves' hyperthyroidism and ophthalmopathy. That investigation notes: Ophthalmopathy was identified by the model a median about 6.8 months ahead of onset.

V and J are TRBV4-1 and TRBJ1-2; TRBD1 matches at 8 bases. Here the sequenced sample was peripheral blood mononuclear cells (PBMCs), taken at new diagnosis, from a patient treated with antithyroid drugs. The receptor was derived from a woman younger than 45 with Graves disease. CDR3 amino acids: CASSRLDRVGNYGYTF. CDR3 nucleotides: TGCGCCAGCAGCCGCCTGGACAGGGTCGGTAACTATGGCTACACCTTC.